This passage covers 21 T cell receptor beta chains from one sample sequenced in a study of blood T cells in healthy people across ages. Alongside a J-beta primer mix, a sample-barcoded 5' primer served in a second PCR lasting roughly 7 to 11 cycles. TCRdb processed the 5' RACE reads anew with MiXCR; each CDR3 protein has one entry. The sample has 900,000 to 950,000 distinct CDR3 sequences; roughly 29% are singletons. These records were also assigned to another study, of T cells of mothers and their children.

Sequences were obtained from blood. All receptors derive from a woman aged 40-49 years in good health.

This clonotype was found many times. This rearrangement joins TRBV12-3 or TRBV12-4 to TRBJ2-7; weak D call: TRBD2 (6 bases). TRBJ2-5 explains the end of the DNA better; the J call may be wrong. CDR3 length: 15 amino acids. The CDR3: CASTRVRGQKETQYF. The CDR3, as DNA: TGTGCCAGCACCCGAGTGCGGGGTCAGAAGGAGACCCAGTACTTC.

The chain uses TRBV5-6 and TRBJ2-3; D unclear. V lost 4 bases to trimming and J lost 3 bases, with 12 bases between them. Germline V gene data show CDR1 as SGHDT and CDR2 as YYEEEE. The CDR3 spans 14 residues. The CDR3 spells CASSPGPGTDTQYF. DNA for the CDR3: TGTGCCAGCAGCCCCGGGCCCGGGACAGATACGCAGTATTTT.

The CDR3 nucleotides are TGTGCCAGCAGCTTAGCGCTCCTGCCCTGGGAGCAGTACTTC. Translated: CASSLALLPWEQYF. This chain uses TRBV7-2 with TRBJ2-7; D remains unclear. There are 14 residues in the CDR3. CDR1 and CDR2 (germline): SGHTA, FQGNSA. Trimming removed 0 bases from V and 7 bases from J, with 13 bases in between.

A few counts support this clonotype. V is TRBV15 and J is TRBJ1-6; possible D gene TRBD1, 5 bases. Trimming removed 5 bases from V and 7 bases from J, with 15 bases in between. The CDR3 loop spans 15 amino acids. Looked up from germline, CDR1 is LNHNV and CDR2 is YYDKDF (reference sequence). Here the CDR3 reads CATSRSGRTNSPLHF. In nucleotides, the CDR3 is TGTGCCACCAGCCGTTCGGGACGGACAAATTCACCCCTCCACTTT.

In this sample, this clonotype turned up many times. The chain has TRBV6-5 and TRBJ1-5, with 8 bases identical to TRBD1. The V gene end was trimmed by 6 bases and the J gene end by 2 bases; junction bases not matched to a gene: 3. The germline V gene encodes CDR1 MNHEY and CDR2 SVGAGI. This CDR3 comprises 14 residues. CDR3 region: CASREGQGNQPQHF. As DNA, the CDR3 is TGTGCCAGCAGAGAGGGACAGGGCAATCAGCCCCAGCATTTT.

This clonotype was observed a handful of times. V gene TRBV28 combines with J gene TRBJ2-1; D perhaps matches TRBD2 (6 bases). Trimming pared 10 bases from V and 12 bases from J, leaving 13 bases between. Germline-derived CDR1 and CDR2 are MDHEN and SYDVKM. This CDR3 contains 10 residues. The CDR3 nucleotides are TGTGCCACCGTTCGGGGGTTGCAGTTCTTC. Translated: CATVRGLQFF.

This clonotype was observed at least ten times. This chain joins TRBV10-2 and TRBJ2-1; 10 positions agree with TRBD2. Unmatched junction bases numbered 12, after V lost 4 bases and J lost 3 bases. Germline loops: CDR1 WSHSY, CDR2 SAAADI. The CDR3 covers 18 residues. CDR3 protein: CASSAGSGGILFYNEQFF. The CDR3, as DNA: TGCGCCAGCAGTGCAGGTAGCGGGGGGATTCTGTTCTACAATGAGCAGTTCTTC.

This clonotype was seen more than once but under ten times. The CDR3 reads CSVVGGLNYGYTF. The DNA for the CDR3 is TGCAGCGTGGTGGGGGGACTCAACTATGGCTACACCTTC. This chain uses TRBV29-1 with TRBJ1-2; perhaps TRBD1 as D (5 bases). The CDR3 sequence is 13 residues long. Trimming cost V 6 bases and J 2 bases, with 13 bases left between them. In germline, CDR1 is SQVTM, CDR2 ANQGSEA.

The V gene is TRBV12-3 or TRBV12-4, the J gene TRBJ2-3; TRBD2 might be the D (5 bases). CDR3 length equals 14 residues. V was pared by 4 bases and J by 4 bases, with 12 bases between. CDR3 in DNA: TGTGCCAGCAGTTCCGGGATGAATCCAGATACGCAGTATTTT. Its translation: CASSSGMNPDTQYF.

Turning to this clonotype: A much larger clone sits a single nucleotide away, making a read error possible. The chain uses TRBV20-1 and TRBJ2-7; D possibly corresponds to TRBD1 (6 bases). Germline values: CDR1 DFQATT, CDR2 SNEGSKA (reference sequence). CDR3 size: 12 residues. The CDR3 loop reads CRADRSSYEQYF. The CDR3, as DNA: TGCAGGGCTGACAGGAGCTCCTACGAGCAGTACTTC.

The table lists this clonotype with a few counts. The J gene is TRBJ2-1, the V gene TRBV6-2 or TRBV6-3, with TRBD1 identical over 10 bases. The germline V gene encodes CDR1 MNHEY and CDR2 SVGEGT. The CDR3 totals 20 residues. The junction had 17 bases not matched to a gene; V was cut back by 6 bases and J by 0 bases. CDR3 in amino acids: CASRPLRDRGFLSSYNEQFF. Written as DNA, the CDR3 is TGTGCCAGCAGGCCCCTCCGGGACAGGGGTTTTCTTAGCTCCTACAATGAGCAGTTCTTC.

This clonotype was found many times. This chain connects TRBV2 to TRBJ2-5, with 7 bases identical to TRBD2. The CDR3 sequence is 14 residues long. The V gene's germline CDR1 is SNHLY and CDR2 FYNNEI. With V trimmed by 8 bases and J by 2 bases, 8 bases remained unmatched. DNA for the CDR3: TGTGCCAGCCACCCGGGACTACGACAAGAGACCCAGTACTTC. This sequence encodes CASHPGLRQETQYF.

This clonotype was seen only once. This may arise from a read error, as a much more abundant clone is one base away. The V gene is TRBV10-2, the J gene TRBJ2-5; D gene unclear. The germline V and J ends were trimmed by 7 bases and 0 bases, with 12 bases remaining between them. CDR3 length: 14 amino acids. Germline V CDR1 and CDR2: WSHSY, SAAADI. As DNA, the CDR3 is TGCGCCAGCAATTATAACGGGTACCAAGAGACCCAGTACTTC. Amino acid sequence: CASNYNGYQETQYF.

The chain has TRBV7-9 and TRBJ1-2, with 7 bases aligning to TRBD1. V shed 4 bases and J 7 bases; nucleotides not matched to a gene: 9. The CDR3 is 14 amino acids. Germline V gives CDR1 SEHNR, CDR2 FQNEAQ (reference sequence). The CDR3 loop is CASSSSGTVGGYTF. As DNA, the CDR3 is TGTGCCAGCAGCTCATCCGGGACAGTGGGTGGCTACACCTTC.

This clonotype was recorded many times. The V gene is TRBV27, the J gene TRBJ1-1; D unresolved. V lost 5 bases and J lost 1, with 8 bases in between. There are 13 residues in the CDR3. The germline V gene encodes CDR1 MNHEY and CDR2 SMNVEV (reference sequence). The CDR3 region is CASSARSNTEAFF. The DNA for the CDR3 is TGTGCCAGCAGTGCCCGGTCGAACACTGAAGCTTTCTTT.

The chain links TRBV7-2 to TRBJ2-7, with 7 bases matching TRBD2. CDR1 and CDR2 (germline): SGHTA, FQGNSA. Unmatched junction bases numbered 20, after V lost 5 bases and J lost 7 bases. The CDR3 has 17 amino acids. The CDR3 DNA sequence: TGTGCCAGCAGCGCCCCGGGGGGTGGGGACTGGCGAGGTGAGCAGTACTTC. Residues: CASSAPGGGDWRGEQYF.

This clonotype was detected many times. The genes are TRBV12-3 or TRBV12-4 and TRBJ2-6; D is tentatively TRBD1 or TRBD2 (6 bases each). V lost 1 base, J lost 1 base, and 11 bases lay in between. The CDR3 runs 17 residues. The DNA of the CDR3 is TGTGCCAGCAGTTTAGGGGGGGCGCGGTCTGGGGCCAACGTCCTGACTTTC. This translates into CASSLGGARSGANVLTF.

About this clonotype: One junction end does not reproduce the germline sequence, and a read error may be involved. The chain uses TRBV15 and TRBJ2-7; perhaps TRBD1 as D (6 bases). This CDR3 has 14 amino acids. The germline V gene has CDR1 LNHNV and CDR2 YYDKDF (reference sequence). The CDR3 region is CVTSRARQAYEQYF. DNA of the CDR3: TGTGTCACCAGCAGAGCGCGACAGGCCTACGAGCAGTACTTC.

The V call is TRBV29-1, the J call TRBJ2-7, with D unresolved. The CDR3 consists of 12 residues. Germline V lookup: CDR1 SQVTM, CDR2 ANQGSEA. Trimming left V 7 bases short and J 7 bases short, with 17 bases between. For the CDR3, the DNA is TGCAGCGGTGTTCTAGGATCCAATGAGCAGTACTTC. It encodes CSGVLGSNEQYF.

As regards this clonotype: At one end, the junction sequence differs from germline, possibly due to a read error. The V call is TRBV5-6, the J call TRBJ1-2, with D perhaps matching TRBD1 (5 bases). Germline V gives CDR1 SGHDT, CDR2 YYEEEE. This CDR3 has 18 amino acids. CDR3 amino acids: CASSHNTRGIQGLYGHTF. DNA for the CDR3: TGTGCCAGCAGCCATAACACTCGCGGGATCCAGGGCTTATATGGCCACACCTTC.

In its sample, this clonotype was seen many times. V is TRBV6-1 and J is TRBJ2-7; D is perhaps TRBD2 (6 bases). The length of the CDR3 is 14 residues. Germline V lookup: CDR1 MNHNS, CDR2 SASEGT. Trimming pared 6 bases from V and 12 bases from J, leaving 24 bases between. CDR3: CASRREYGYTEPYF. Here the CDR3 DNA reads TGTGCCAGCAGGCGGGAATACGGATATACTGAACCGTACTTC.